This T cell receptor (beta chain) was obtained from a study of blood T cell repertoires in COVID-19. Background on the study: Samples representing acute and convalescent COVID-19 were sourced from the United States, Italy and Spain.

Original processing notes: Using reference gene primer amplification, nucleated cell counts were estimated. Repertoires were generated with immunoSEQ multiplex PCR, while TCRdb's copy carries only in-frame clones and drops some. V and J calls plus clone size are reproduced from that table; the DNA served to infer D and trimming. The sample records roughly 350,000 clones, around nine tenths being singletons. Per the germline V gene, CDR1 is SNHLY and CDR2 is FYNNEI. The V gene end was trimmed by 4 bases and the J gene end by 4 bases; junction bases not matched to a gene: 5. The CDR3 extends over 15 amino acids. The sample holds one count of this clone.

The J gene is TRBJ2-1, the V gene TRBV2; 9 nucleotides line up with TRBD2. The source of this sequence is a woman between 45 and 65 years old with active or convalescent COVID-19. Sequencing used peripheral blood. The CDR3 sequence: CASSVGLAGYNEQFF. CDR3 coding DNA: TGTGCCAGCAGTGTTGGGCTAGCGGGATACAATGAGCAGTTCTTC.